This TCR beta chain was recorded in a study of blood T cell repertoires in COVID-19. On the study more broadly: Acute and convalescent COVID-19 specimens originated in the United States, Italy and Spain. PBMCs, B-cell-depleted T cells, or T cells provided the cDNA or gDNA that made up the material.

Per the original methods: The authors estimated nucleated cell counts from reference gene primer amplification. Libraries were prepared by immunoSEQ multiplex PCR; TCRdb keeps only in-frame clonotypes and omits some of them. That table supplies the V and J calls and clone size; D and trimming were determined from the DNA. Among some 83,000 clones, over 85% were seen once, and the ten largest hold roughly 2.3%. The CDR3 spans 16 residues. The V and J ends lost 5 bases and 6 bases, in that order; junction bases with no gene match: 15. The germline V gene has CDR1 SGHAT and CDR2 FQNNGV. Material for sequencing was peripheral blood. The chain uses TRBV11-2 and TRBJ1-2; the match to TRBD1 covers 7 bases. The clonotype comes from a man aged 45-65 years with acute or convalescent COVID-19. Here the CDR3 reads CASSATFTGALNGYTF. DNA for the CDR3: TGTGCCAGCAGCGCGACTTTTACAGGGGCCTTAAATGGCTACACCTTC. Using reference TRBV11-2 and TRBJ1-2 for the parts outside the CDR3, the full variable domain is EAGVAQSPRYKIIEKRQSVAFWCNPISGHATLYWYQQILGQGPKLLIQFQNNGVVDDSQLPKDRFSAERLKGVDSTLKIQPAKLEDSAVYLCASSATFTGALNGYTFGSGTRLTVV.